The 8 T cell receptor beta chains reported below all come from one sample, sequenced in a study of blood T cell repertoires in COVID-19. Generated by immunoSEQ multiplex PCR, the TCRdb table keeps only in-frame clones and is missing some. The data contain some 150,000 clones, more than 80% of them seen just once; the ten biggest clones take up over 5%. Specimen: peripheral blood. The receptor set was obtained from a human donor in a cohort sampled during active COVID-19.

This clone appeared a few times. This chain uses TRBV28 with TRBJ2-5; TRBD2 matches 12 bases. With V trimmed by 3 bases and J by 9 bases, 11 bases remained unmatched. The CDR3 length is 16 residues. Germline lookup yields CDR1 MDHEN and CDR2 SYDVKM. The CDR3 reads CASSFPGLAGRGAQYF. The CDR3 DNA is TGTGCCAGCAGTTTTCCTGGACTAGCGGGACGGGGGGCCCAGTACTTC.

The chain uses TRBV7-8 and TRBJ2-7, with TRBD1 matching over 7 bases. Unmatched junction bases numbered 6, after V lost 5 bases and J lost 5 bases. Germline V gene sequence: CDR1 SGHVS, CDR2 FQNEAQ. CDR3 length: 13 residues. The CDR3 bases are TGTGCCAGCAGCCAAACAGGGGACCACGAGCAGTACTTC. This sequence encodes CASSQTGDHEQYF.

The chain joins TRBV4-2 to TRBJ2-1, with 8 bases that match TRBD2. The trim removed 1 base at V and 3 bases at J, leaving 5 bases unmatched. CDR1 is LGHNA and CDR2 is YNFKEQ in the germline V gene. This CDR3 region has 16 residues. The CDR3 bases are TGTGCCAGCAGCCAAGCGGGAGGGGGGGTCTACAATGAGCAGTTCTTC. Residues: CASSQAGGGVYNEQFF.

The chain employs TRBV15 and TRBJ2-5; 9 nucleotides match TRBD1. The CDR3 sequence is 15 residues long. Germline-derived CDR1 and CDR2 are LNHNV and YYDKDF (reference sequence). V shed 5 bases, J shed 1 base, and the junction held 5 bases outside the gene matches. The CDR3 DNA sequence: TGTGCCACCAGCCGAAAGACAGGGGGCCAAGAGACCCAGTACTTC. Its protein product is CATSRKTGGQETQYF.

The genes are TRBV4-2 and TRBJ2-3, with 9 bases identical to TRBD2. The J segment lost 2 bases and the V segment lost 4 bases, leaving 10 bases of the junction unmatched. The CDR3 is 17 residues long. The germline V gene has CDR1 LGHNA and CDR2 YNFKEQ. CDR3 residues: CASSPFLSGSPTDTQYF. The CDR3 DNA is TGTGCCAGCAGCCCTTTCCTTAGCGGGAGTCCCACAGATACGCAGTATTTT.

CDR3 amino acids: CASSRQVGTEAFF. CDR3 bases: TGTGCCAGCTCACGTCAGGTGGGCACTGAAGCTTTCTTT. V is TRBV18 and J is TRBJ1-1, with unresolved D. The CDR3 length is 13 residues. Germline CDR1 and CDR2: KGHSH and LQKENI. Between the trimmed V and J ends, which lost 4 bases and 4 bases, there was a span of 10 bases.

This clone appeared a single time. V usage is TRBV6-5 and J usage is TRBJ2-5, with 9 nucleotides matching TRBD2. J was trimmed by 1 base and V by 2 bases; bases with no gene match: 2. The CDR3 runs 15 residues. Germline V lookup: CDR1 MNHEY, CDR2 SVGAGI. The CDR3, as DNA: TGTGCCAGCAGTTACGGGCGGGGGGGCCAAGAGACCCAGTACTTC. Translation: CASSYGRGGQETQYF.

J is TRBJ2-3 and V is TRBV6-5, with 8 bases lining up with TRBD2. Germline values: CDR1 MNHEY, CDR2 SVGAGI. The V and J ends lost 7 bases and 4 bases, in that order; junction bases with no gene match: 7. CDR3 length equals 14 residues. For the CDR3, the DNA is TGTGCCAGCAACCAGCGGGGGAGTGCAGATACGCAGTATTTT. It encodes CASNQRGSADTQYF.